This T cell receptor beta chain was documented in a study of cytomegalovirus exposure and HLA in healthy donors (dated 2017 in TCRdb). Some background on the complete study: The 666 repertoires of the first cohort and the roughly 120 validation repertoires were produced on the same platform, according to a later analysis. The study aimed to test whether signatures of past pathogen exposure could be identified by cataloging public T cell receptors. A separate validation cohort of roughly 110 different subjects was used in addition to the roughly 700-subject first cohort. The study combined high-throughput TCR immunosequencing, statistical association of individual TCRs with disease status, and machine learning to predict cytomegalovirus infection status.

The germline V gene yields SQVTM for CDR1 and ANQGSEA for CDR2. V lost 7 bases and J lost 3 bases, and the count of bases not matched to a germline gene is 4. The CDR3 contains 12 residues, cysteine and phenylalanine counted. Just CDR3 DNA is preserved here, 36 bases in frame from base 1. Here is what the overall study found, with its caveats: It was suggested by the authors that the approach could potentially be generalized to other disease states and immunological phenotypes. Cytomegalovirus status was reported to be diagnosed by the classifier with high specificity and sensitivity in both the original and validation cohorts. Three of the identified cytomegalovirus-associated TCR beta chains were confirmed in vitro to be specific for cytomegalovirus antigens. The study gave a list of over 150 TCR beta chains associated with cytomegalovirus. While some public TCRs were present in many individuals, most TCR sequences turned up only very rarely across donors. Of the cluster scores, about 94% were above 0 in a later analysis, which found that TCRs clustered in the first cohort also tended to co-occur in the roughly 130 validation repertoires. A later analysis had no HLA typing for the validation cohort, so co-occurrence there was scored across all 110 or so repertoires.

Details on this clone: Its antigen specificity is not known. No clone much larger than this one lies a single base away; base qualities are absent.

Separate from the approximately 670-subject first cohort, the validation cohort of about 130 subjects was the group to which the donors belonged. Preparation of the library involved the immunoSEQ multiplex PCR assay. The study's own analysis went as follows. A statistical classification framework was built for diagnosing cytomegalovirus status from the catalog of TCR beta chain sequences. Imported from immuneACCESS, the table was reduced by TCRdb to in-frame sequences with V and J called. These copies leave out some clones; in studies compared against another copy, an unresolved V gene accounts for under half, and the cause of the remainder is not known. D and trimming were read from the DNA, whereas the V and J calls and clone size are those reported in that table. This sample holds about 78,000 clones; approximately 95% were observed only once. The top ten clones comprise around 1.6% of the sample.

The rearrangement joined TRBV29-1 to TRBJ1-2; 8 bases in the junction line up with TRBD1. The specimen sequenced was PBMCs. The TCR originated in a man younger than 35 in good health and CMV-seropositive. The DNA sequence reads TGCAGCGGGCTACAGGGGGACTATGGCTACACCTTC. Its amino acids are CSGLQGDYGYTF.